Shown below are 18 T cell receptor beta chains from a single sample sequenced in a study of immune evolution from preneoplasia to lung adenocarcinoma. Sequencing was performed with immunoSEQ multiplex PCR; in TCRdb, only in-frame clones are kept and a portion is missing. The sample shows 9,500 to 15,000 clones, more than 70% of them seen only once. Sample: FFPE tissue from an adenomatous hyperplasia lung lesion. Subset denoted: atypical adenomatous hyperplasia (AAH), lung preneoplasia. These receptors were collected from a person between 50 and 69 years old with lung adenocarcinoma.

The J gene is TRBJ1-6, the V gene TRBV10-2; TRBD1 might be the D (5 bases). The CDR3 spans 14 residues. Between the trimmed V and J ends, which lost 4 bases and 9 bases, there was a span of 13 bases. Germline lookup yields CDR1 WSHSY and CDR2 SAAADI. In DNA form, the CDR3 reads TGCGCCAGCAGTGTAGGCCAGGGAAGTTCACCCCTCCACTTT. It translates to CASSVGQGSSPLHF.

The genes are TRBV6-1 and TRBJ1-1; D perhaps matches TRBD1 (5 bases). V was cut by 3 bases and J by 6 bases, with 14 bases left in between. The CDR3 contains 14 residues. The germline CDR1 and CDR2 sequences are MNHNS and SASEGT. CDR3 region: CASSDYGGAAEAFF. Written as DNA, the CDR3 is TGTGCCAGCAGTGATTATGGGGGAGCCGCTGAAGCTTTCTTT.

This clone was counted between two and nine times. J is TRBJ2-1 and V is TRBV7-2; 8 bases are a match to TRBD1. Germline V CDR1 and CDR2: SGHTA, FQGNSA. The trim removed 7 bases at V and 9 bases at J, leaving 8 bases unmatched. This CDR3 comprises 13 residues. The CDR3 DNA follows: TGTGCCAGCACCCGGGACAGGAGGGGTGAGCAGTTCTTC. Translating it yields CASTRDRRGEQFF. The whole variable domain, remainder taken from reference TRBV7-2 and TRBJ2-1, is GAGVSQSPSNKVTEKGKDVELRCDPISGHTALYWYRQSLGQGLEFLIYFQGNSAPDKSGLPSDRFSAERTGGSVSTLTIQRTQQEDSAVYLCASTRDRRGEQFFGPGTRLTVL.

This clone came up a few times. This chain joins TRBV7-3 and TRBJ2-2; 7 bases map to TRBD2. J was trimmed by 6 bases and V by 2 bases; bases with no gene match: 3. This CDR3 has 14 amino acids. Germline CDR1 reads SGHTA; CDR2 reads FQGTGA. The CDR3 coding sequence is TGTGCCAGCAGCTTAGGGGCGGGAGCCGGGGAGCTGTTTTTT. This codes for CASSLGAGAGELFF. The whole variable domain, remainder taken from reference TRBV7-3 and TRBJ2-2, is GAGVSQTPSNKVTEKGKYVELRCDPISGHTALYWYRQSLGQGPEFLIYFQGTGAADDSGLPNDRFFAVRPEGSVSTLKIQRTERGDSAVYLCASSLGAGAGELFFGEGSRLTVL.

The genes are TRBV6-1 and TRBJ2-3, with TRBD2 identical over 7 bases. Unmatched junction bases numbered 9, after V lost 3 bases and J lost 3 bases. CDR1 and CDR2 from the germline V gene are MNHNS and SASEGT. This CDR3 is 16 amino acids long. CDR3 in amino acids: CASSDNLAGVTDTQYF. The CDR3 bases are TGTGCCAGCAGTGATAATTTGGCGGGAGTAACAGATACGCAGTATTTT.

The J gene is TRBJ2-1, the V gene TRBV6-5, with a tentative D call TRBD1 (6 bases). V gave up 11 bases and J gave up 7 bases, with 21 bases separating them. This CDR3 region has 14 residues. Germline CDR1 reads MNHEY; CDR2 reads SVGAGI. DNA of the CDR3: TGTGCCTGCGTGACCCAGGGGACGTATAATGAGCAGTTCTTC. This gives the protein CACVTQGTYNEQFF.

The CDR3 bases are TGTGCCAGCAGCCAAGGGACACGTTCCTACGAGCAGTACTTC. Translated: CASSQGTRSYEQYF. V is TRBV11-3 and J is TRBJ2-7, with D tentatively TRBD1 (6 bases). V shed 5 bases and J shed 1 base, with 12 bases lying between them. Germline V gene data show CDR1 as SGHNT and CDR2 as YENEEA. The CDR3 is 14 residues long.

The rearrangement uses TRBV27 and TRBJ2-7; no clear D gene. The CDR3 covers 15 residues. Germline CDR1 reads MNHEY; CDR2 reads SMNVEV (reference sequence). Trimming took off 8 bases at V and 2 bases at J, with 19 bases between the two ends. CDR3 DNA: TGTGCCAGCCTATTATTGCCGACTTCAACCTACGAGCAGTACTTC. This translates into CASLLLPTSTYEQYF.

V and J are TRBV29-1 and TRBJ1-1, with D tentatively TRBD1 (5 bases). The germline V gene has CDR1 SQVTM and CDR2 ANQGSEA. The CDR3 sequence is 13 residues long. Trimming shortened V by 4 bases and J by 3 bases, and 12 bases separated the two germline ends. The CDR3 coding sequence is TGCAGCGTTGGGGGGGTCATGGACACTGAAGCTTTCTTT. Its translation is CSVGGVMDTEAFF.

The CDR3 DNA is TGTGCCAGCAGTTTATTTGTTTGGATGAAGAGCGACTACACCGGGGAGCTGTTTTTT. It specifies CASSLFVWMKSDYTGELFF. The V gene is TRBV28, the J gene TRBJ2-2; D is unclear. V shed 1 base and J shed 3 bases, with 21 bases lying between them. Per germline, CDR1 MDHEN and CDR2 SYDVKM. This CDR3 comprises 19 residues.

V and J are TRBV19 and TRBJ2-4; possible D gene TRBD1, 6 bases. V dropped 3 bases and J dropped 0 bases, with 9 bases sitting between them. The CDR3 consists of 15 residues. In germline, CDR1 is LNHDA, CDR2 SQIVND (reference sequence). The CDR3: CASSMVGAAKNIQYF. The CDR3 DNA sequence: TGTGCCAGTAGTATGGTGGGGGCAGCCAAAAACATTCAGTACTTC.

This clone was observed once. This chain links TRBV18 with TRBJ1-2, with no clear D. From germline, CDR1 is KGHSH and CDR2 LQKENI. Deletions cut 4 bases from V and 0 bases from J, with 6 bases between. The CDR3 covers 13 residues. Here the CDR3 DNA reads TGTGCCAGCTCACTCAATTCTAACTATGGCTACACCTTC. Its protein is CASSLNSNYGYTF.

The chain combines TRBV5-1 with TRBJ1-2; 9 positions match TRBD1. Germline trimming cut 4 bases from V and 5 bases from J; bases unmatched to any gene: 9. CDR1 and CDR2 (germline): SGHRS, YFSETQ. The CDR3 is 15 residues long. The CDR3 region has the DNA TGCGCCAGCAGCACCGGGACAGGGAACAAATATGGCTACACCTTC. Residues: CASSTGTGNKYGYTF.

The V and J genes are TRBV9 and TRBJ1-2; D unclear. Trimming took 4 bases from V and 4 from J, leaving 11 bases between them. Germline lookup yields CDR1 SGDLS and CDR2 YYNGEE. CDR3 length: 13 residues. Written as DNA, the CDR3 is TGTGCCAGCAGCCCGTTGGCCCCCTATGGCTACACCTTC. Translated, it gives CASSPLAPYGYTF.

The CDR3 loop is CASSFEGAYGYTF. In nucleotides, the CDR3 is TGTGCCAGCAGCTTTGAGGGGGCCTATGGCTACACCTTC. V usage is TRBV5-6 and J usage is TRBJ1-2; 7 positions agree with TRBD1. The CDR3 totals 13 residues. Per germline, CDR1 SGHDT and CDR2 YYEEEE. V shed 2 bases, J shed 4 bases, and the junction held 2 bases outside the gene matches.

The V call is TRBV30, the J call TRBJ2-7, with 9 bases that match TRBD1. Germline V CDR1 and CDR2: GTSNPN, SVGIG (reference sequence). The CDR3 loop spans 16 amino acids. V shed 4 bases, J shed 2 bases, and the junction held 12 bases outside the gene matches. The CDR3 DNA reads as TGTGCCTGGAAAACCCCCGGACAGGGGACGACCTACGAGCAGTACTTC. This encodes CAWKTPGQGTTYEQYF.

This chain links TRBV19 with TRBJ2-7; 9 nucleotides line up with TRBD2. Germline V lookup: CDR1 LNHDA, CDR2 SQIVND (reference sequence). After removal of 6 bases from V and 10 bases from J, the junction contained 16 bases not matched to a gene. The CDR3 is 15 amino acids. This CDR3 reads CASSPYSSGGSKQYF. As DNA, the CDR3 is TGTGCCAGTAGCCCCTACTCAAGCGGGGGGTCTAAACAGTACTTC.

The chain employs TRBV10-2 and TRBJ2-5, with 11 positions matching TRBD2. In germline, CDR1 is WSHSY, CDR2 SAAADI. Losses at the gene ends were 8 bases for V and 1 base for J; bases not matched to a gene: 6. This CDR3 is built from 15 residues. The CDR3 DNA reads as TGCGCCAGCCGTGGGACTAGCGGAGCCCAAGAGACCCAGTACTTC. Its translation is CASRGTSGAQETQYF.